The 19 T cell receptor beta chains presented below share a single source sample, sequenced in a study of T cell clonality in common variable immunodeficiency. The repertoire was sequenced with immunoSEQ multiplex PCR; TCRdb's copy has only in-frame clones and lacks some. The sample shows around 45,000 clones, none of them appearing just once. The specimen sequenced was peripheral blood mononuclear cells. The source of these receptors is a person aged 18-70 years in good health.

In its sample, this clone was seen many times. Read coverage stops 3 residues before the CDR3 terminus; the germline J gene supplies the remainder. The chain combines TRBV5-6 with TRBJ1-2, with 8 bases aligning to TRBD1. This CDR3 comprises 13 residues. Germline CDR1 and CDR2: SGHDT and YYEEEE. The ends lost 4 bases at V and 5 bases at J; junction bases unmatched: 4. Incomplete CDR3 DNA: TGTGCCAGCAGCGAGGACAGGGCTTATGGC. Amino acids: CASSEDRAYG. The full CDR3 protein reads CASSEDRAYGYTF.

This clone was seen ten or more times. The CDR3 region is CASSEGSTGGRGYTF. CDR3 bases read: TGTGCCAGCAGTGAAGGTTCGACAGGGGGCAGAGGC. The rearrangement links TRBV6-1 to TRBJ1-2; 10 bases align to TRBD1. The sequenced fragment ends 3 residues before the CDR3 boundary, so the rest is inferred from the germline J gene. The V gene's germline CDR1 is MNHNS and CDR2 SASEGT. The CDR3 covers 15 residues.

This clone was found many times. The read comes to an end 3 residues before the CDR3 does, leaving the germline J gene to fill in the end. This chain uses TRBV4-2 with TRBJ2-1, with 11 bases aligning to TRBD2. CDR1 and CDR2 from the germline V gene are LGHNA and YNFKEQ. This CDR3 is 15 amino acids long. The ends lost 5 bases at V and 5 bases at J; junction bases unmatched: 5. The CDR3 here is CASSKLAGENNEQFF. The sequenced CDR3 bases are TGTGCCAGCAGCAAACTAGCGGGGGAGAACAATGAG.

This clone was counted at least ten times. The CDR3 goes on 3 residues after the read ends, and that part is filled in from the germline J gene. The chain joins TRBV19 to TRBJ2-1; 10 nucleotides align to TRBD2. CDR3 size: 13 residues. Germline assignment: CDR1 LNHDA and CDR2 SQIVND (reference sequence). Germline trimming cut 6 bases from V and 9 bases from J; bases unmatched to any gene: 5. The CDR3 DNA, read in part, is TGTGCCAGTAGGGAGCGGGAGGGGACTGAG. This translates into CASREREGTE. The entire CDR3 reads CASREREGTEQFF.

This clone has a count of ten or more. The sequenced fragment ends 3 residues before the CDR3 boundary, so the rest is inferred from the germline J gene. This sequence joins TRBV28 and TRBJ1-2; D may be TRBD1 (6 bases). This CDR3 is built from 17 residues. CDR1 and CDR2 from the germline V gene are MDHEN and SYDVKM. CDR3 amino acids: CASSLFWSPGGTQGYTF. The covered CDR3 bases are TGTGCCAGCAGTTTATTCTGGTCCCCTGGCGGGACACAGGGC.

This clone was counted ten times or more. Read coverage stops 3 residues before the CDR3 terminus; the germline J gene supplies the remainder. This chain joins TRBV28 and TRBJ2-7; 10 nucleotides align to TRBD2. The V gene's germline CDR1 is MDHEN and CDR2 SYDVKM. The CDR3 has 14 residues. Trimming at V came to 6 bases and at J to 1 base, leaving 3 bases not matched to a gene. The CDR3 is CASSRTSGSYEQYF. The sequenced part of the CDR3 DNA is TGTGCCAGCAGCAGGACTAGCGGTTCCTACGAG.

This clone has ten or more counts. Germline and junction disagree at one end, which may indicate a read error. The read halts 3 residues ahead of the CDR3 end, with the missing end drawn from the germline J gene. The V call is TRBV7-9, the J call TRBJ1-2, with D possibly TRBD1 on 5 matching bases. The CDR3 extends over 15 amino acids. Germline CDR1 SEHNR, CDR2 FQNEAQ (reference sequence). CDR3 sequence reads: CAGSLAGGEIYGYTF. CDR3 DNA, as far as it was read: TGTGCCGGCAGCTTGGCGGGGGGAGAGATCTATGGC.

This clone came up many times. From the germline J gene comes the end of the CDR3, since the read stops 3 residues before it. The chain uses TRBV27 and TRBJ1-1; 7 positions match TRBD1. The CDR3 extends over 15 amino acids. The germline gives CDR1 MNHEY, CDR2 SMNVEV (reference sequence). V dropped 5 bases and J dropped 1; count of bases not matched to a gene: 7. The sequenced part of the CDR3 DNA is TGTGCCAGCAGTCCGAGACAGGGTTGGAACACTGAA. Translating gives CASSPRQGWNTE. The CDR3 as a whole reads CASSPRQGWNTEAFF.

In this sample, this clone turned up many times. Read coverage stops 3 residues before the CDR3 terminus; the germline J gene supplies the remainder. J is TRBJ2-7 and V is TRBV20-1, with TRBD2 matching 10 bases. Germline values: CDR1 DFQATT, CDR2 SNEGSKA (reference sequence). CDR3 length equals 13 residues. Germline trimming cut 3 bases from V and 2 bases from J; bases unmatched to any gene: 1. Incomplete CDR3 DNA: TGCAGTGCTAGGCTAGCGGGAGCCTACGAG. This codes for CSARLAGAYE. The CDR3 in full is CSARLAGAYEQYF.

This clone occurred many times. The read gets to within 3 residues of the CDR3 end, and the germline J gene fills in the rest. The chain has TRBV20-1 and TRBJ2-7; D is possibly TRBD1 (6 bases). The V gene lost 3 bases and the J gene lost 3 bases, with 18 bases spanning the gap. Germline CDR1 DFQATT, CDR2 SNEGSKA (reference sequence). The CDR3 extends over 15 amino acids. The CDR3 loop is CSASDGTGSNYEQYF. The CDR3 bases that were read are TGCAGTGCTAGCGACGGAACAGGGTCAAACTACGAG.

At least ten counts were recorded for this clone. The read finishes 3 residues shy of the CDR3 end, and the germline J gene is used to complete it. J is TRBJ2-1 and V is TRBV19; 13 bases map to TRBD2. The CDR3 is 18 residues long. The germline V gene has CDR1 LNHDA and CDR2 SQIVND (reference sequence). V dropped 3 bases and J dropped 9; count of bases not matched to a gene: 14. CDR3 protein: CASSIWAPTGTSGVEQFF. The covered CDR3 bases are TGTGCCAGTAGTATCTGGGCGCCGACCGGGACTAGCGGGGTTGAG.

In this sample, this clone turned up many times. The read comes to an end 3 residues before the CDR3 does, leaving the germline J gene to fill in the end. This chain connects TRBV30 to TRBJ1-5; no firm D call. This CDR3 is built from 14 residues. Deletions cut 2 bases from V and 1 base from J, with 9 bases between. From germline, CDR1 is GTSNPN and CDR2 SVGIG (reference sequence). The CDR3 loop reads CAWSSVSSNQPQHF. The covered CDR3 bases are TGTGCCTGGAGTTCGGTAAGCAGCAATCAGCCC.

This clone was seen repeatedly, ten times or more. The read gets to within 3 residues of the CDR3 end, and the germline J gene fills in the rest. The V and J genes are TRBV5-6 and TRBJ2-2; D is unclear. Germline CDR1 and CDR2: SGHDT and YYEEEE. This CDR3 region has 14 residues. With 2 bases removed from V and 4 bases from J, the gap between germline ends came to 9 bases. CDR3 residues: CASSFSESTGELFF. The sequenced part of the CDR3 DNA is TGTGCCAGCAGCTTCTCAGAGAGCACCGGGGAG. Based on the CDR3 plus reference TRBV5-6 and TRBJ2-2, the full variable domain is DAGVTQSPTHLIKTRGQQVTLRCSPKSGHDTVSWYQQALGQGPQFIFQYYEEEERQRGNFPDRFSGHQFPNYSSELNVNALLLGDSALYLCASSFSESTGELFFGEGSRLTVL.

Concerning this clone: Sequencing ends 3 residues short of the CDR3 end; the germline J gene provides the rest. V gene TRBV7-9 combines with J gene TRBJ2-4; maybe TRBD1 (6 bases). The CDR3 has 13 residues. Looked up from germline, CDR1 is SEHNR and CDR2 is FQNEAQ (reference sequence). The sequenced CDR3 bases are TGTGCCAGCAGCTTAGTGGCAGGGGAAGGT. This codes for CASSLVAGEG. The full-length CDR3 reads as CASSLVAGEGQYF. Full variable domain (remainder filled in from reference TRBV7-9 and TRBJ2-4): DTGVSQNPRHKITKRGQNVTFRCDPISEHNRLYWYRQTLGQGPEFLTYFQNEAQLEKSRLLSDRFSAERPKGSFSTLEIQRTEQGDSAMYLCASSLVAGEGQYFGAGTRLSVL.

This clone has at least ten counts. With the read ending 3 residues before the CDR3 end, the germline J gene is used to fill in that end. The genes are TRBV2 and TRBJ2-7; 11 bases are shared with TRBD1. V was pared by 6 bases and J by 2 bases, with 3 bases of the junction left unmatched. Germline loops: CDR1 SNHLY, CDR2 FYNNEI. The CDR3 covers 14 residues. The sequenced CDR3 bases are TGTGCCAGCAGCCCGGGACAGGGGGCCTACGAG. It codes for CASSPGQGAYE. The CDR3 as a whole reads CASSPGQGAYEQYF.

This clone was picked up many times. The missing CDR3 end, 3 residues past where the read stops, is filled in from the germline J gene. V is TRBV5-1 and J is TRBJ2-3; 10 nucleotides align to TRBD2. V shed 5 bases, J shed 5 bases, and the junction held 11 bases outside the gene matches. CDR1 is SGHRS and CDR2 is YFSETQ in the germline V gene. This CDR3 has 16 amino acids. This chain's CDR3 is CASRASGGERGDTQYF. The CDR3 bases that were read are TGCGCCAGCAGGGCTAGCGGGGGCGAAAGGGGAGATACG.

This clone appeared many times. The CDR3 extends 3 residues past the end of the read, so its final part is completed from the germline J gene. This rearrangement joins TRBV5-6 to TRBJ2-5, with 12 bases aligning to TRBD1. V trimming: 2 bases; J trimming: 4 bases; junction bases outside the gene matches: 3. The V gene's germline CDR1 is SGHDT and CDR2 YYEEEE. This CDR3 contains 15 residues. The sequenced part of the CDR3 DNA is TGTGCCAGCAGCTTTGGGACAGGGGGCGCAGAGACC. Translating gives CASSFGTGGAET. The full CDR3 sequence reads CASSFGTGGAETQYF.

This clone was recorded many times. Read data end 3 residues before the CDR3 end; the end is taken from the germline J gene. V and J are TRBV5-3 and TRBJ2-4; maybe TRBD2 (7 bases). TRBV5-3 is flagged as an ORF with uncertain function. The CDR3 is 16 residues long. The V end was cut by 5 bases, the J end by 1 base, with 16 bases between. The CDR3 is CARRKGGAEAKNIQYF. CDR3 DNA (partial): TGTGCCAGAAGAAAAGGGGGGGCGGAGGCCAAAAACATT.

This clone was detected ten times or more. The CDR3 extends 3 residues past the end of the read, so its final part is completed from the germline J gene. V usage is TRBV27 and J usage is TRBJ1-3; no definite D call. The CDR3 length is 14 residues. The V end was cut by 2 bases, the J end by 3 bases, with 8 bases between. Germline-derived CDR1 and CDR2 are MNHEY and SMNVEV (reference sequence). The part of the CDR3 DNA that was read is TGTGCCAGCAGTTTAAAGGGTGTTGGAAACACC. Encoded protein: CASSLKGVGNT. The whole CDR3 sequence is CASSLKGVGNTIYF.